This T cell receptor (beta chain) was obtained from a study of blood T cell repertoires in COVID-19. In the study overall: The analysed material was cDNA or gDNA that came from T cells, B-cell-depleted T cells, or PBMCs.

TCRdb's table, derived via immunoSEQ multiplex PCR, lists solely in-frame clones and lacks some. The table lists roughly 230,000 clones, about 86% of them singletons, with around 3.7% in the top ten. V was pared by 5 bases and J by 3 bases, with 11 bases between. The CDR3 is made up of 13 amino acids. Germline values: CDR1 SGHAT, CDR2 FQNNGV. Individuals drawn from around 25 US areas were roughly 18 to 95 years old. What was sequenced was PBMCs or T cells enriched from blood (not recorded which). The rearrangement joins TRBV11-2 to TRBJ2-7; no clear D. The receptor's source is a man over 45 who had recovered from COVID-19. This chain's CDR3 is CASSPRVLYEQYF. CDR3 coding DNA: TGTGCCAGCAGCCCTCGGGTCCTCTACGAGCAGTACTTC.